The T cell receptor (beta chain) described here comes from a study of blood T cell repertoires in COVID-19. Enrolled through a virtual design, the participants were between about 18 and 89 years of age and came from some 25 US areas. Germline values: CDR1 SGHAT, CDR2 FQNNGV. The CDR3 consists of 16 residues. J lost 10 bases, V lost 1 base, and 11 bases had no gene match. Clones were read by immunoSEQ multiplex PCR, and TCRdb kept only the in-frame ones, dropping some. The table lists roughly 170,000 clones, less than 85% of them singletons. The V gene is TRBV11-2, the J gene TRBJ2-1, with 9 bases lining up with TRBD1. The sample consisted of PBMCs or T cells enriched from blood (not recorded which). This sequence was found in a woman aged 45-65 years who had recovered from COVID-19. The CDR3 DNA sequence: TGTGCCAGCAGCTTAGGTTCTGGGACAGGGTTTGCCGAGCAGTTCTTC. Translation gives CASSLGSGTGFAEQFF.